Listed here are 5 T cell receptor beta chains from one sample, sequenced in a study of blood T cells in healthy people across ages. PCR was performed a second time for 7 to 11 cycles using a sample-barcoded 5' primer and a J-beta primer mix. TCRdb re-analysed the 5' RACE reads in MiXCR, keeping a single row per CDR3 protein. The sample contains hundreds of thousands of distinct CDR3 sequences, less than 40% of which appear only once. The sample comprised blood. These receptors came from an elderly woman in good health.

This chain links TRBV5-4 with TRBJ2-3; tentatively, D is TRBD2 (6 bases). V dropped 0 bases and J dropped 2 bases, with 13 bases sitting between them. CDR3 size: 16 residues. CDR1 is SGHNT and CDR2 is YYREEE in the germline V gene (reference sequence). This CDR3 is CASSLGGDLDTDTQYF. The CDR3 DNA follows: TGTGCCAGCAGCTTGGGAGGGGACTTGGACACAGATACGCAGTATTTT.

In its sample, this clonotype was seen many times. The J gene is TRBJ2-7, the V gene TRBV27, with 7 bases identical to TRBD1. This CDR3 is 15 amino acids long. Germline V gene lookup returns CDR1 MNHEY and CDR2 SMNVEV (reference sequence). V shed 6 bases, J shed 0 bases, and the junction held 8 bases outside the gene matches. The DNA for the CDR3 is TGTGCCAGCAGCTCCCCGGGACAGATCTCCTACGAGCAGTACTTC. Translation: CASSSPGQISYEQYF.

The CDR3 DNA sequence: TGTGCCAGCAGCGCAGGACAGGGAAATGGCTACACCTTC. It codes for CASSAGQGNGYTF. The chain links TRBV9 to TRBJ1-2, with 8 bases lining up with TRBD1. This CDR3 is 13 amino acids long. The trim removed 3 bases at V and 6 bases at J, leaving 4 bases unmatched. Looked up from germline, CDR1 is SGDLS and CDR2 is YYNGEE.

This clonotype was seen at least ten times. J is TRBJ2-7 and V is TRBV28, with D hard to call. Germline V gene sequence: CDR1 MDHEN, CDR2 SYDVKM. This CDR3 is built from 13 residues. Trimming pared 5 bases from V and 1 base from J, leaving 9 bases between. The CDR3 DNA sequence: TGTGCCAGCAGTATGAGTCTTTCCTACGAGCAGTACTTC. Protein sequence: CASSMSLSYEQYF.

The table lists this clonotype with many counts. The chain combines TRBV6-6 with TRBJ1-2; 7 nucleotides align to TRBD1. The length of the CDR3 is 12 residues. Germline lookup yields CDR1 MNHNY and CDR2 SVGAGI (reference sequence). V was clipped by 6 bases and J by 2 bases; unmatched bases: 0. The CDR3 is CASRDRNYGYTF. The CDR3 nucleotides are TGTGCCAGCAGGGACAGGAACTATGGCTACACCTTC.